Listed here is a single T cell receptor (beta chain). Antigen specificity is unknown. V lost 4 bases, J lost 4 bases, and 17 bases lay in between. This CDR3 is 15 amino acids long. Germline V gene sequence: CDR1 SGHRS, CDR2 YFSETQ. Library preparation for TCR beta used quantitative 5'-RACE with molecular barcodes. In TCRdb, the 5' RACE reads were re-called with MiXCR into one record per CDR3 protein. The sample records around 770,000 distinct CDR3 sequences, around a fifth being singletons. The data were taken from a study of CD8 T cells in ankylosing spondylitis. Broader study findings: Reportedly, matched ankylosing spondylitis synovial fluid was significantly enriched for disease-linked clones. What appeared characteristic of ankylosing spondylitis blood was a TCR beta motif of under 10 highly homologous variants. Both synovial fluid and blood in reactive arthritis had previously been reported to carry some motif variants.

V usage is TRBV5-1 and J usage is TRBJ1-1; a weak D match, TRBD1 (6 bases). The sequence was collected from a male donor with ankylosing spondylitis. Sample: blood, either unsorted or a sorted T cell fraction (not recorded which). The CDR3 reads CASSRDRYESTEAFF. The CDR3 bases are TGCGCCAGCAGCCGCGACAGGTATGAGAGCACTGAAGCTTTCTTT.